The rows below give T cell receptor beta chains drawn from one sample of a study of blood T cell repertoires in COVID-19. Produced via immunoSEQ multiplex PCR; TCRdb's table is partial and in-frame only. The sample carries 150,000 to 200,000 clones, roughly 90% recorded once. Sequenced: PBMCs or T cells enriched from blood (not recorded which). The receptors shown here come from a woman aged 45-60 years who had recovered from COVID-19. The CDR3 runs from the conserved cysteine through the conserved F or W. Each record gives: D gene, clone size, V gene, J gene, CDR3 DNA, CDR3 protein. The D gene is left open where the match is weak. A clone size is listed for some rows: how often the clone was seen (once, few, many), or a class if it is expanded.

d_gene: -
abundance: -
v_gene: TRBV18
j_gene: TRBJ2-7
CDR3nt: TGTGCCAGCTCAAAGGACAGCTCCTACGAGCAGTACTTC
CDR3aa: CASSKDSSYEQYF

d_gene: -
abundance: -
v_gene: TRBV7-8
j_gene: TRBJ1-2
CDR3nt: TGTGCCAGCAGCTTAAAGGACCGGGAGCGTGGCTACACCTTC
CDR3aa: CASSLKDRERGYTF

d_gene: -
abundance: -
v_gene: TRBV30
j_gene: TRBJ1-2
CDR3nt: TGTGCCTGGAGGAGGACAGCTTCTAACTATGGCTACACCTTC
CDR3aa: CAWRRTASNYGYTF

d_gene: -
abundance: -
v_gene: TRBV6-6
j_gene: TRBJ1-5
CDR3nt: TGTGCCAGCACTCCTAACGAGAGGGTTGGTCAGCCCCAGCATTTT
CDR3aa: CASTPNERVGQPQHF

d_gene: -
abundance: -
v_gene: TRBV18
j_gene: TRBJ1-5
CDR3nt: TGTGCCAGCTCACGGGGGGGGAATCAGCCCCAGCATTTT
CDR3aa: CASSRGGNQPQHF

d_gene: TRBD1
abundance: -
v_gene: TRBV4-2
j_gene: TRBJ1-1
CDR3nt: TGTGCCAGCAGCCAAGGGACAGGAGAAGCTTTCTTT
CDR3aa: CASSQGTGEAFF

d_gene: -
abundance: -
v_gene: TRBV4-3
j_gene: TRBJ2-1
CDR3nt: TGCGCCAGCAGCCAAGGCCGGACAGCGTCGGGCAATGAGCAGTTCTTC
CDR3aa: CASSQGRTASGNEQFF

d_gene: TRBD1
abundance: -
v_gene: TRBV7-6
j_gene: TRBJ1-6
CDR3nt: TGTGCCAGCAGCGAGGCGAACAGGGGGTACTCACCCCTCCACTTT
CDR3aa: CASSEANRGYSPLHF

d_gene: -
abundance: -
v_gene: TRBV7-9
j_gene: TRBJ2-5
CDR3nt: TGTGCCAGCAGCCTTCTGTCAGTACAAGAGACCCAGTACTTC
CDR3aa: CASSLLSVQETQYF

d_gene: TRBD1
abundance: -
v_gene: TRBV27
j_gene: TRBJ1-2
CDR3nt: TGTGCCAGCAGCCCAGGGGGCTCAGTCTATGGCTACACCTTC
CDR3aa: CASSPGGSVYGYTF

d_gene: -
abundance: -
v_gene: TRBV11-2
j_gene: TRBJ2-5
CDR3nt: TGTGCCAGCAGCTTAGGTGGCGGCCCGGGGAGGGAGACCCAGTACTTC
CDR3aa: CASSLGGGPGRETQYF

d_gene: -
abundance: -
v_gene: TRBV5-3
j_gene: TRBJ1-2
CDR3nt: TGTGCCAGAAGCCTAGGGGTGAATGGCTACACCTTC
CDR3aa: CARSLGVNGYTF

d_gene: -
abundance: -
v_gene: TRBV4-1
j_gene: TRBJ1-1
CDR3nt: TGCGCCAGCAGCCAGGCCGGGACACTCAACACTGAAGCTTTCTTT
CDR3aa: CASSQAGTLNTEAFF

d_gene: TRBD1
abundance: once
v_gene: TRBV2
j_gene: TRBJ2-1
CDR3nt: TGTGCCAGCAGCGAGACAGGGACCACCTACAATGAGCAGTTCTTC
CDR3aa: CASSETGTTYNEQFF

d_gene: TRBD2
abundance: few
v_gene: TRBV4-1
j_gene: TRBJ2-5
CDR3nt: TGCGCCAGCAGCCAAGCTATGGGAAGAGCGGGGGGTCAAGAGACCCAGTACTTC
CDR3aa: CASSQAMGRAGGQETQYF

d_gene: TRBD1
abundance: -
v_gene: TRBV19
j_gene: TRBJ1-2
CDR3nt: TGTGCCAGTAGCCCCGGGACAGGGAATGGCTACACCTTC
CDR3aa: CASSPGTGNGYTF

d_gene: -
abundance: -
v_gene: TRBV28
j_gene: TRBJ1-2
CDR3nt: TGTGCCAGCAGCGATCATACAGGGCCCTATGGCTACACCTTC
CDR3aa: CASSDHTGPYGYTF